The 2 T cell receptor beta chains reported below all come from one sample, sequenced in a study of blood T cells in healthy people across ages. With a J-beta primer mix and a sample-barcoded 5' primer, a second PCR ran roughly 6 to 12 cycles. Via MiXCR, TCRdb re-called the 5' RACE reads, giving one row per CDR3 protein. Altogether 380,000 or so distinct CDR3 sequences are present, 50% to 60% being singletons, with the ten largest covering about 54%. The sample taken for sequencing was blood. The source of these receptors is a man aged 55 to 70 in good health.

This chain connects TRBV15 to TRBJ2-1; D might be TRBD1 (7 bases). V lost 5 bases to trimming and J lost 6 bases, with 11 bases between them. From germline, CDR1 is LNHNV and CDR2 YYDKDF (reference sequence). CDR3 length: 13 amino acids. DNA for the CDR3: TGTGCCACCAGCGCTCAGGGGGGCAATGAGCAGTTCTTC. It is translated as CATSAQGGNEQFF.

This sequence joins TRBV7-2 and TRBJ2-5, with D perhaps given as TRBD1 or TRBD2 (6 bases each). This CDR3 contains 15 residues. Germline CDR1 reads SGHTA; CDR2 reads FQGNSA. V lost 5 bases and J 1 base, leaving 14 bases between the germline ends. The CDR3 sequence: CASSPRRGFQETQYF. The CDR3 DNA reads TGTGCCAGCAGCCCCCGGAGGGGGTTCCAAGAGACCCAGTACTTC. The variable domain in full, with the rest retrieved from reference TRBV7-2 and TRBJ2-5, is GAGVSQSPSNKVTEKGKDVELRCDPISGHTALYWYRQSLGQGLEFLIYFQGNSAPDKSGLPSDRFSAERTGGSVSTLTIQRTQQEDSAVYLCASSPRRGFQETQYFGPGTRLLVL.